This entry is about one T cell receptor (beta chain). Using immunoSEQ multiplex PCR, the repertoire was profiled, and TCRdb retains in-frame clones only, with some absent. The repertoire holds more than 25,000 clones, approximately 70% seen once, with 20% to 30% in the top ten. The data derive from a study of PD-1 blockade in classical Hodgkin lymphoma. The overall study: A 3 mg/kg intravenous dose of nivolumab was received by patients every 2 weeks.

V shed 5 bases and J 0 bases; nucleotides not matched to a gene: 13. Germline assignment: CDR1 SNHLY and CDR2 FYNNEI. The CDR3 length is 19 residues. There was relapse after autologous stem cell transplantation in every patient, and there was variation in brentuximab vedotin exposure. This rearrangement joins TRBV2 to TRBJ1-3; TRBD1 matches at 10 bases. The receptor comes from a human donor with classical Hodgkin lymphoma. Here the sequenced sample was peripheral blood mononuclear cells (PBMCs), taken before the second cycle of nivolumab. This CDR3 is CASSLARDRGPPSGNTIYF. CDR3 bases: TGTGCCAGCAGTCTGGCCCGGGACAGGGGACCCCCCTCTGGAAACACCATATATTTT.